Listed here are 26 T cell receptor beta chains from one sample, sequenced in a study of blood T cell repertoires in COVID-19. Clones were sequenced by immunoSEQ multiplex PCR, and TCRdb holds only the in-frame ones, with some missing. The sample includes 470,000 or so clones, about 89% seen only once; the top ten take around 4.4%. Sample: peripheral blood. The receptors stem from a woman aged 25 to 39 with acute or convalescent COVID-19.

This clone has a handful of counts. V is TRBV5-1 and J is TRBJ2-7; maybe TRBD1 (6 bases). The CDR3 covers 14 residues. From germline, CDR1 is SGHRS and CDR2 YFSETQ. The germline V and J ends were trimmed by 5 bases and 2 bases, with 14 bases remaining between them. CDR3 sequence reads: CASRETGLTYEQYF. In nucleotides, the CDR3 is TGCGCCAGCAGGGAAACAGGGCTAACCTACGAGCAGTACTTC.

The chain links TRBV7-7 to TRBJ2-5; a possible D gene is TRBD1 (5 bases). Trimming stripped 0 bases from V and 3 bases from J, with 11 bases between. The germline V gene encodes CDR1 SSHAT and CDR2 FNYEAQ (reference sequence). The CDR3 consists of 15 residues. The CDR3, as DNA: TGTGCCAGCAGCTTAGCGGCCAGGGTTGAAGAGACCCAGTACTTC. It encodes CASSLAARVEETQYF.

The chain has TRBV10-3 and TRBJ2-7; tentative D call: TRBD1 (7 bases). Between the trimmed V and J ends, which lost 2 bases and 6 bases, there was a span of 14 bases. CDR1 ENHRY and CDR2 SYGVKD come from the germline V gene. This CDR3 comprises 14 residues. The CDR3 DNA sequence: TGTGCCATCAGTGAGAGACAGGGACTTGGCGAGCAGTACTTC. Residues: CAISERQGLGEQYF.

The J gene is TRBJ1-2, the V gene TRBV19; 9 bases are a match to TRBD1. The CDR3 is 15 amino acids. Per germline, CDR1 LNHDA and CDR2 SQIVND (reference sequence). V dropped 7 bases and J dropped 4; count of bases not matched to a gene: 10. CDR3 protein: CASNLPGQGPYGYTF. The CDR3 region has the DNA TGTGCCAGTAACCTACCGGGACAGGGACCCTATGGCTACACCTTC.

This chain uses TRBV5-1 with TRBJ2-7, with 7 positions matching TRBD1. After removal of 4 bases from V and 5 bases from J, the junction contained 15 bases not matched to a gene. This CDR3 comprises 16 residues. Germline CDR1 is SGHRS and CDR2 is YFSETQ. CDR3 sequence (DNA): TGCGCCAGCAGCCCCTCTTCGCGACAGGGAGTCAACGAGCAGTACTTC. Translating gives CASSPSSRQGVNEQYF.

The chain couples TRBV5-4 to TRBJ1-1; TRBD1 aligns across 7 bases. Germline assignment: CDR1 SGHNT and CDR2 YYREEE (reference sequence). Trimming at V came to 5 bases and at J to 2 bases, leaving 12 bases not matched to a gene. The CDR3 spans 16 residues. Written as DNA, the CDR3 is TGTGCCAGCAGTCAAGGTCCGGGACAGAGAAACACTGAAGCTTTCTTT. Protein: CASSQGPGQRNTEAFF.

The chain is built from TRBV10-1 and TRBJ2-1; D is unresolved. CDR1 is WNHNN and CDR2 is SYGVQD in the germline V gene (reference sequence). The CDR3 is 16 residues long. V was shortened by 1 base and J by 2 bases, with 12 bases between the two germline ends. CDR3 residues: CASSEYWQSAYNEQFF. As DNA, the CDR3 is TGCGCCAGCAGTGAGTATTGGCAAAGCGCCTACAATGAGCAGTTCTTC.

For this clone: The identical CDR3 is also encoded by other nucleotide sequences in the sample. V usage is TRBV19 and J usage is TRBJ1-1; possibly TRBD1 for D (5 bases). Deletions cut 2 bases from V and 1 base from J, with 8 bases between. Germline CDR1 is LNHDA and CDR2 is SQIVND (reference sequence). CDR3 length: 14 amino acids. The CDR3 DNA reads as TGTGCCAGTAGTATACAGGGCACGAACACTGAAGCTTTCTTT. It encodes CASSIQGTNTEAFF. Full variable domain (rest looked up from reference TRBV19 and TRBJ1-1): DGGITQSPKYLFRKEGQNVTLSCEQNLNHDAMYWYRQDPGQGLRLIYYSQIVNDFQKGDIAEGYSVSREKKESFPLTVTSAQKNPTAFYLCASSIQGTNTEAFFGQGTRLTVV.

V is TRBV7-2 and J is TRBJ1-2; D not certain. Germline V gene data show CDR1 as SGHTA and CDR2 as FQGNSA. V was trimmed by 5 bases and J by 1 base, leaving 8 bases between them. There are 13 residues in the CDR3. The CDR3 nucleotides read TGTGCCAGCAGCACCAGTTTTAACTATGGCTACACCTTC. Its protein is CASSTSFNYGYTF.

This chain joins TRBV24-1 and TRBJ2-1; D is perhaps TRBD2 (5 bases). CDR1 is KGHDR, CDR2 SFDVKD, per germline. Trimming pared 1 base from V and 9 bases from J, leaving 6 bases between. The CDR3 sequence is 12 residues long. CDR3 coding DNA: TGTGCCACCAGTGATTTAGAGGGTGAGCAGTTCTTC. Translating it yields CATSDLEGEQFF.

The chain joins TRBV5-6 to TRBJ2-7; 8 bases line up with TRBD1. V lost 4 bases to trimming and J lost 1 base; unmatched junction nucleotides: 7. The CDR3 sequence is 15 residues long. CDR1 is SGHDT and CDR2 is YYEEEE in the germline V gene. The CDR3 coding sequence is TGTGCCAGCAGCCTACGACAGGGGAGGTCCTACGAGCAGTACTTC. As protein: CASSLRQGRSYEQYF.

A note on this clone: The sample contains more than one DNA sequence encoding this CDR3. This chain connects TRBV5-1 to TRBJ1-2; TRBD1 aligns across 8 bases. The germline gives CDR1 SGHRS, CDR2 YFSETQ. This CDR3 is built from 13 residues. V lost 3 bases and J lost 5; bases outside the gene matches: 3. The CDR3, as DNA: TGCGCCAGCAGCTCCGACAGGGGTTATGGCTACACCTTC. Protein product: CASSSDRGYGYTF.

The chain combines TRBV2 with TRBJ1-6; D possibly corresponds to TRBD1 (6 bases). Between the trimmed V and J ends, which lost 10 bases and 5 bases, there was a span of 18 bases. The germline gives CDR1 SNHLY, CDR2 FYNNEI. CDR3 length: 15 residues. In nucleotides, the CDR3 is TGTGCCATCAGACAGGACACCTTAGATAATTCACCCCTCCACTTT. Translated: CAIRQDTLDNSPLHF.

The rearrangement joins TRBV30 to TRBJ2-3, with TRBD1 matching over 10 bases. Trimming at V came to 0 bases and at J to 1 base, leaving 10 bases not matched to a gene. From germline, CDR1 is GTSNPN and CDR2 SVGIG (reference sequence). This CDR3 is 18 amino acids long. The CDR3 DNA reads TGTGCCTGGAGTGTAAGGTATGCGGGACAGGGGCGCACAGATACGCAGTATTTT. Amino acid sequence: CAWSVRYAGQGRTDTQYF. The whole variable domain, remainder taken from reference TRBV30 and TRBJ2-3, is SQTIHQWPATLVQPVGSPLSLECTVEGTSNPNLYWYRQAAGRGLQLLFYSVGIGQISSEVPQNLSASRPQDRQFILSSKKLLLSDSGFYLCAWSVRYAGQGRTDTQYFGPGTRLTVL.

The chain uses TRBV9 and TRBJ2-1, with TRBD1 identical over 11 bases. The CDR3 covers 15 residues. With 3 bases clipped from V and 6 bases from J, the junction kept 5 bases outside the gene matches. Germline V gene data show CDR1 as SGDLS and CDR2 as YYNGEE. In DNA form, the CDR3 reads TGTGCCAGCAGCGCGTCCGGGACAGGGGGCAATGAGCAGTTCTTC. Protein product: CASSASGTGGNEQFF. Filled out from reference TRBV9 and TRBJ2-1, the complete variable domain reads DSGVTQTPKHLITATGQRVTLRCSPRSGDLSVYWYQQSLDQGLQFLIQYYNGEERAKGNILERFSAQQFPDLHSELNLSSLELGDSALYFCASSASGTGGNEQFFGPGTRLTVL.

This chain uses TRBV5-1 with TRBJ1-1; TRBD1 matches 8 bases. Per germline, CDR1 SGHRS and CDR2 YFSETQ. The CDR3 totals 15 residues. Germline trimming cut 5 bases from V and 1 base from J; bases unmatched to any gene: 7. CDR3 amino acids: CASSSVQGANTEAFF. The CDR3 DNA follows: TGCGCCAGCAGTTCAGTCCAGGGGGCGAACACTGAAGCTTTCTTT.

V usage is TRBV6-6 and J usage is TRBJ1-6; 7 bases map to TRBD1. The ends lost 6 bases at V and 11 bases at J; junction bases unmatched: 7. The CDR3 has 13 amino acids. In germline, CDR1 is MNHNY, CDR2 SVGAGI (reference sequence). CDR3 coding DNA: TGTGCCAGCAGCTCCGGACAGGCAGCACCCCTCCACTTT. This sequence encodes CASSSGQAAPLHF.

V is TRBV5-5 and J is TRBJ2-1, with 11 bases matching TRBD2. The V segment lost 0 bases and the J segment 7 bases; nucleotides outside the gene matches: 12. This CDR3 spans 18 amino acids. CDR1 and CDR2 (germline): SGHKS, YYEKEE (reference sequence). CDR3 DNA sequence: TGTGCCAGCAGCTTGGGGACAGGGGAGCTAGCGGGGGGTAATGAGCAGTTCTTC. Amino acids: CASSLGTGELAGGNEQFF.

This clone was seen just once. The chain links TRBV11-1 to TRBJ2-7, with 7 bases that match TRBD1. The CDR3 sequence is 13 residues long. The ends lost 6 bases at V and 4 bases at J; junction bases unmatched: 6. Germline V gene lookup returns CDR1 SGHAT and CDR2 FQDESV (reference sequence). CDR3 in DNA: TGTGCCAGCAGTCAGGACAGGATATACGAGCAGTACTTC. Residues: CASSQDRIYEQYF.

The chain joins TRBV2 to TRBJ2-7; tentative D call: TRBD1 (5 bases). The CDR3 consists of 13 residues. In germline, CDR1 is SNHLY, CDR2 FYNNEI. Trimming took off 3 bases at V and 3 bases at J, with 9 bases between the two ends. The CDR3 reads CASSDQGGYEQYF. The CDR3 region has the DNA TGTGCCAGCAGTGACCAGGGTGGCTACGAGCAGTACTTC.

The chain links TRBV5-4 to TRBJ2-1, with 10 bases matching TRBD1. The CDR3 has 16 residues. After removal of 3 bases from V and 10 bases from J, the junction contained 13 bases not matched to a gene. Germline CDR1 reads SGHNT; CDR2 reads YYREEE (reference sequence). CDR3 sequence: CASSWAGTGDLREQFF. The CDR3 DNA follows: TGTGCCAGCAGCTGGGCCGGGACAGGGGATCTCAGGGAGCAGTTCTTC.

This chain joins TRBV27 and TRBJ1-5; 7 nucleotides agree with TRBD1. V was pared by 9 bases and J by 1 base, with 6 bases of the junction left unmatched. CDR1 MNHEY and CDR2 SMNVEV come from the germline V gene (reference sequence). The CDR3 totals 14 residues. As DNA, the CDR3 is TGTGCCAGTCGACAGGGAGGAAGCAATCAGCCCCAGCATTTT. Its translation: CASRQGGSNQPQHF.

V usage is TRBV28 and J usage is TRBJ2-6, with 8 bases fitting TRBD1. J gave up 2 bases and V 7 bases, and 4 bases lay outside the gene matches. The CDR3 has 15 amino acids. The germline V gene encodes CDR1 MDHEN and CDR2 SYDVKM. The CDR3 region is CASKGTGTGANVLTF. The CDR3 DNA reads TGTGCCAGCAAAGGGACAGGAACTGGGGCCAACGTCCTGACTTTC. Full variable domain (rest looked up from reference TRBV28 and TRBJ2-6): DVKVTQSSRYLVKRTGEKVFLECVQDMDHENMFWYRQDPGLGLRLIYFSYDVKMKEKGDIPEGYSVSREKKERFSLILESASTNQTSMYLCASKGTGTGANVLTFGAGSRLTVL.

This chain uses TRBV5-4 with TRBJ2-3; TRBD2 agrees at 7 bases. The J segment lost 2 bases and the V segment lost 4 bases, leaving 7 bases of the junction unmatched. The germline CDR1 and CDR2 sequences are SGHNT and YYREEE (reference sequence). This CDR3 contains 15 residues. CDR3 nucleotide sequence: TGTGCCAGCAGCATAGCCGGGACTACCACAGATACGCAGTATTTT. Translation gives CASSIAGTTTDTQYF.

This sequence joins TRBV5-1 and TRBJ1-2; D call uncertain. V lost 0 bases and J lost 4, with 10 bases in between. This CDR3 region has 14 residues. Looked up from germline, CDR1 is SGHRS and CDR2 is YFSETQ. CDR3 DNA: TGCGCCAGCAGCTTGGCCGGTGAGGGCTATGGCTACACCTTC. It yields the protein CASSLAGEGYGYTF.

This clone came up once. The chain links TRBV6-1 to TRBJ1-1; D perhaps matches TRBD1 (5 bases). Germline-derived CDR1 and CDR2 are MNHNS and SASEGT. Trimming pared 0 bases from V and 3 bases from J, leaving 5 bases between. The CDR3 is made up of 13 amino acids. The DNA for the CDR3 is TGTGCCAGCAGTGAAGCCAGGGACACTGAAGCTTTCTTT. Residues: CASSEARDTEAFF.